These 32 T cell receptor beta chains were sequenced from one sample in a study of control samples from healthy donors and cancer patients. Sequencing used immunoSEQ multiplex PCR; TCRdb keeps in-frame clones, though not all of them. The data contain roughly 43,000 clones, roughly 94% of them singletons. Material: blood. The source is a man aged 55-75 years in good health.

The gene calls are TRBV21-1 and TRBJ2-1; the table's D call of TRBD2 was not tested on the DNA. TRBV21-1 counts as a pseudogene. CDR3 length: 21 residues. This chain's CDR3 is CASSTGVEGLAGGTHYNEQFF. The DNA of the CDR3 is TGTGCCAGCAGCACAGGGGTTGAAGGACTAGCGGGAGGGACGCACTACAATGAGCAGTTCTTC.

V and J are TRBV3-1 (or the pseudogene TRBV3-2) and TRBJ1-2; D is uncertain. The CDR3 contains 13 residues. Trimming took off 1 base at V and 8 bases at J, with 11 bases between the two ends. The germline V gene encodes CDR1 LGHDT and CDR2 YNNKEL (reference sequence). CDR3 nucleotide sequence: TGTGCCAGCAGCCAAGGGTTGAGGAGGGGCTACACCTTC. Translation gives CASSQGLRRGYTF.

V and J are TRBV18 and TRBJ1-1; the match to TRBD1 covers 7 bases. Germline assignment: CDR1 KGHSH and CDR2 LQKENI. V lost 8 bases and J lost 6; bases outside the gene matches: 9. CDR3 length: 13 amino acids. Here the CDR3 reads CASTADRVAEAFF. The CDR3 region has the DNA TGTGCCAGCACGGCCGACAGGGTCGCTGAAGCTTTCTTT.

Of note for this clone: One end of the junction fails to match germline, which may point to a read error. This specimen includes other DNA sequences encoding the same CDR3. The rearrangement links TRBV30 to TRBJ1-2, with 9 bases lining up with TRBD1. Germline V gene lookup returns CDR1 GTSNPN and CDR2 SVGIG (reference sequence). The CDR3 spans 16 residues. In DNA form, the CDR3 reads TGCGCCTGGAGCGGGTTAGAAGGACAGGGGTACTATGGCTACACCTTC. Amino acid sequence: CAWSGLEGQGYYGYTF. The variable domain in full, with the rest retrieved from reference TRBV30 and TRBJ1-2, is SQTIHQWPATLVQPVGSPLSLECTVEGTSNPNLYWYRQAAGRGLQLLFYSVGIGQISSEVPQNLSASRPQDRQFILSSKKLLLSDSGFYLCAWSGLEGQGYYGYTFGSGTRLTVV.

The chain combines TRBV28 with TRBJ2-1; 11 bases fit TRBD2. Germline CDR1 MDHEN, CDR2 SYDVKM. After removal of 4 bases from V and 9 bases from J, the junction contained 2 bases not matched to a gene. The CDR3 is 13 amino acids. CDR3 in DNA: TGTGCCAGCAGTTGGGGGACTAGCGGTGAGCAGTTCTTC. Its translation: CASSWGTSGEQFF.

The rearrangement joins TRBV11-2 to TRBJ1-6; D perhaps matches TRBD1 (5 bases). V was shortened by 5 bases and J by 7 bases, with 9 bases between the two germline ends. The CDR3 totals 13 residues. CDR1 is SGHAT, CDR2 FQNNGV, per germline. DNA of the CDR3: TGTGCCAGCAGCAACGGGGGAAATTCACCCCTCCACTTT. This codes for CASSNGGNSPLHF.

The chain combines TRBV21-1 with TRBJ2-4; no DNA check was done on the table's D call, TRBD2. TRBV21-1 is marked as a pseudogene. This CDR3 has 20 amino acids. CDR3 loop: CASSTSRGTSHPRDKNIQYF. The CDR3 coding sequence is TGTGCCAGCAGCACAAGTCGCGGGACTAGCCACCCTAGGGACAAAAACATTCAGTACTTC.

This clone was counted only a few times. The chain has TRBV3-1 (or the pseudogene TRBV3-2) and TRBJ1-6; D might be TRBD1 (6 bases). CDR1 and CDR2 from the germline V gene are LGHDT and YNNKEL (reference sequence). This CDR3 is 14 amino acids long. The V and J ends lost 4 bases and 8 bases respectively, with 12 bases between them. The CDR3 loop reads CASSPGGRDSPLHF. The DNA of the CDR3 is TGTGCCAGCAGCCCCGGGGGGCGAGATTCACCCCTCCACTTT.

The chain employs TRBV3-1 (or the pseudogene TRBV3-2) and TRBJ1-1, with 9 nucleotides matching TRBD1. This CDR3 comprises 15 residues. The germline gives CDR1 LGHDT, CDR2 YNNKEL (reference sequence). V dropped 5 bases and J dropped 5; count of bases not matched to a gene: 9. CDR3: CASSSWTGEGTEAFF. In nucleotides, the CDR3 is TGTGCCAGCAGCTCCTGGACAGGGGAGGGAACTGAAGCTTTCTTT.

About this clone: The junction and the germline gene differ at one end; a read error may be behind it. The chain recombines TRBV3-1 (or the pseudogene TRBV3-2) with TRBJ2-2; no reliable D call. Germline V CDR1 and CDR2: LGHDT, YNNKEL (reference sequence). The CDR3 length is 14 residues. For the CDR3, the DNA is TGTGCCAGCGGCCAATCGTTCGCCCCCGGGGAGCTGTTTTTT. This gives the protein CASGQSFAPGELFF.

This chain joins TRBV28 and TRBJ2-1; D not certain. The germline CDR1 and CDR2 sequences are MDHEN and SYDVKM. This CDR3 has 16 amino acids. Trimming shortened V by 1 base and J by 9 bases, and 19 bases separated the two germline ends. CDR3 nucleotide sequence: TGTGCCAGCAGTTTATCTTTGGGCCCGTTGGGATTTGAGCAGTTCTTC. Amino acid sequence: CASSLSLGPLGFEQFF.

The chain has TRBV6-6 and TRBJ1-2, with D perhaps matching TRBD1 (5 bases). The CDR3 loop spans 14 amino acids. V shed 8 bases and J shed 1 base, with 14 bases lying between them. Germline CDR1 reads MNHNY; CDR2 reads SVGAGI (reference sequence). CDR3: CASLGDYLNYGYTF. Written as DNA, the CDR3 is TGTGCCAGCCTTGGGGACTACCTTAACTATGGCTACACCTTC.

This clone was counted a single time. The rearrangement uses TRBV3-1 (or the pseudogene TRBV3-2) and TRBJ1-3; maybe TRBD1 (5 bases). The V and J ends lost 5 bases and 4 bases respectively, with 9 bases between them. Germline V gene lookup returns CDR1 LGHDT and CDR2 YNNKEL (reference sequence). This CDR3 has 13 amino acids. In nucleotides, the CDR3 is TGTGCCAGCAGCTTGGGACCGGGAAACACCATATATTTT. Its translation is CASSLGPGNTIYF.

The gene calls are TRBV12-3 or TRBV12-4 and TRBJ1-2, with D possibly being TRBD1 (6 bases). This CDR3 is built from 13 residues. The ends were cut back, 5 bases at V and 6 bases at J, with 13 bases in the middle. CDR3: CASSGTPNDGYTF. The CDR3 DNA sequence: TGTGCCAGCAGTGGGACACCCAACGATGGCTACACCTTC.

The gene calls are TRBV10-3 and TRBJ1-6, with 10 bases aligning to TRBD1. The V segment lost 4 bases and the J segment 9 bases; nucleotides outside the gene matches: 0. Germline lookup yields CDR1 ENHRY and CDR2 SYGVKD. The CDR3 contains 13 residues. The DNA of the CDR3 is TGTGCCATCAGTGGACAGGGGGCTTCACCCCTCCACTTT. As protein: CAISGQGASPLHF.

In its sample, this clone was seen once. The V gene is TRBV2, the J gene TRBJ1-3; TRBD1 might be the D (5 bases). Germline values: CDR1 SNHLY, CDR2 FYNNEI. V was trimmed by 4 bases and J by 11 bases, leaving 21 bases between them. The CDR3 covers 15 residues. CDR3 protein: CASSVWNWGTIAIYF. The CDR3 coding sequence is TGTGCCAGCAGTGTATGGAACTGGGGCACAATCGCCATATATTTT.

V and J are TRBV6-6 and TRBJ2-3; TRBD2 aligns across 10 bases. Germline V gene lookup returns CDR1 MNHNY and CDR2 SVGAGI (reference sequence). V shed 6 bases, J shed 2 bases, and the junction held 8 bases outside the gene matches. The CDR3 length is 16 residues. The DNA for the CDR3 is TGTGCCAGCAGACTCCTAGCGGGAGTTAACACAGATACGCAGTATTTT. Amino acids: CASRLLAGVNTDTQYF.

The V gene is TRBV28, the J gene TRBJ2-1; a weak D match, TRBD2 (5 bases). CDR3 size: 12 residues. Trimming pared 6 bases from V and 7 bases from J, leaving 10 bases between. CDR1 and CDR2 (germline): MDHEN, SYDVKM. CDR3 nucleotide sequence: TGTGCCAGCAGCTCGGGATGGAATGAGCAGTTCTTC. Residues: CASSSGWNEQFF.

The chain combines TRBV19 with TRBJ2-7, with TRBD1 identical over 8 bases. The CDR3 is 18 amino acids. Trimming cost V 0 bases and J 0 bases; bases outside gene matches: 10. Germline V CDR1 and CDR2: LNHDA, SQIVND (reference sequence). As DNA, the CDR3 is TGTGCCAGTAGTATAGATTTAGGGACAGGACCGAGCTCCTACGAGCAGTACTTC. It encodes CASSIDLGTGPSSYEQYF.

The chain uses TRBV27 and TRBJ2-1; no clear D gene. V dropped 5 bases and J dropped 2 bases, with 10 bases sitting between them. The CDR3 is 14 residues long. The germline gives CDR1 MNHEY, CDR2 SMNVEV (reference sequence). The CDR3 sequence is CASSLRYAYNEQFF. CDR3 coding DNA: TGTGCCAGCAGTCTAAGATACGCCTACAATGAGCAGTTCTTC.

The rearrangement links TRBV7-8 to TRBJ2-7, with D maybe TRBD1 (6 bases). Germline values: CDR1 SGHVS, CDR2 FQNEAQ. This CDR3 is 14 amino acids long. V was shortened by 5 bases and J by 2 bases, with 13 bases between the two germline ends. DNA for the CDR3: TGTGCCAGCAGCGCATCGACAGGCCCCTACGAGCAGTACTTC. It is translated as CASSASTGPYEQYF.

The chain uses TRBV6-6 and TRBJ2-5, with D possibly being TRBD2 (5 bases). CDR3 length equals 17 residues. V was trimmed by 5 bases and J by 0 bases, leaving 19 bases between them. Germline values: CDR1 MNHNY, CDR2 SVGAGI (reference sequence). This CDR3 is CASSPSSSGLHQETQYF. The CDR3 coding sequence is TGTGCCAGCAGTCCCTCGTCCTCAGGACTTCACCAAGAGACCCAGTACTTC.

The chain recombines TRBV7-9 with TRBJ1-5; 7 bases line up with TRBD1. Trimming cost V 1 base and J 1 base; bases outside gene matches: 1. This CDR3 has 15 residues. Germline CDR1 and CDR2: SEHNR and FQNEAQ (reference sequence). The CDR3 here is CASSLEQGSNQPQHF. The CDR3 nucleotides are TGTGCCAGCAGCTTAGAACAGGGGAGCAATCAGCCCCAGCATTTT.

This chain links TRBV7-2 with TRBJ2-2, with unresolved D. V lost 4 bases and J lost 8, with 11 bases in between. CDR3 size: 13 residues. Per germline, CDR1 SGHTA and CDR2 FQGNSA. CDR3 sequence reads: CASSSGPVGELFF. CDR3 bases: TGTGCCAGCAGCTCGGGCCCGGTAGGGGAGCTGTTTTTT.

The genes are TRBV6-2 or TRBV6-3 and TRBJ1-4; no definite D call. CDR3 size: 15 residues. CDR1 MNHEY and CDR2 SVGEGT come from the germline V gene. V dropped 2 bases and J dropped 0 bases, with 7 bases sitting between them. The CDR3 DNA sequence: TGTGCCAGCAGTTACGGCGTTGCAACTAATGAAAAACTGTTTTTT. Its translation is CASSYGVATNEKLFF.

J is TRBJ1-1 and V is TRBV5-5; 9 bases line up with TRBD1. Unmatched junction bases numbered 5, after V lost 5 bases and J lost 6 bases. This CDR3 has 13 amino acids. Germline V gene data show CDR1 as SGHKS and CDR2 as YYEKEE (reference sequence). CDR3 sequence reads: CASRSTGGSEAFF. In nucleotides, the CDR3 is TGTGCCAGCAGAAGTACAGGGGGCTCTGAAGCTTTCTTT.

This chain uses TRBV29-1 with TRBJ2-1; D is ambiguous. The CDR3 totals 14 residues. The V end was cut by 5 bases, the J end by 6 bases, with 17 bases between. CDR1 SQVTM and CDR2 ANQGSEA come from the germline V gene. The CDR3 is CSVFMAPISNEQFF. DNA of the CDR3: TGCAGCGTTTTTATGGCCCCCATAAGCAATGAGCAGTTCTTC.

The chain uses TRBV28 and TRBJ2-7, with TRBD2 matching 9 bases. The CDR3 is 15 residues long. The germline V gene encodes CDR1 MDHEN and CDR2 SYDVKM. V lost 8 bases, J lost 4 bases, and 12 bases stayed unmatched. CDR3 in amino acids: CASGPPGLAGYEQYF. CDR3 in DNA: TGTGCCAGCGGGCCCCCGGGACTAGCTGGGTACGAGCAGTACTTC.

This chain uses TRBV6-6 with TRBJ2-2; D is undetermined. The V gene's germline CDR1 is MNHNY and CDR2 SVGAGI (reference sequence). There are 14 residues in the CDR3. The ends were cut back, 2 bases at V and 5 bases at J, with 9 bases in the middle. CDR3 region: CASSYPAQTGELFF. As DNA, the CDR3 is TGTGCCAGCAGTTACCCGGCGCAAACCGGGGAGCTGTTTTTT.

This clone occurred once. The V call is TRBV4-2, the J call TRBJ2-7; 10 nucleotides align to TRBD2. CDR3 size: 16 residues. Germline CDR1 reads LGHNA; CDR2 reads YNFKEQ. V was clipped by 4 bases and J by 1 base; unmatched bases: 7. CDR3 DNA sequence: TGTGCCAGCAGCCCCCACACTAGCGGGAATTCCTACGAGCAGTACTTC. Amino acids: CASSPHTSGNSYEQYF.

In this sample, this clone turned up once. V and J are TRBV11-3 and TRBJ2-1, with 15 bases fitting TRBD2. This CDR3 comprises 17 residues. Germline trimming cut 3 bases from V and 5 bases from J; bases unmatched to any gene: 5. From germline, CDR1 is SGHNT and CDR2 YENEEA. For the CDR3, the DNA is TGTGCCAGCAGCTTGGGACTAGCGGGAGGAGAAAACAATGAGCAGTTCTTC. Translation gives CASSLGLAGGENNEQFF.

This chain joins TRBV27 and TRBJ1-4, with D maybe TRBD1 (5 bases). V shed 8 bases and J shed 3 bases, with 13 bases lying between them. The CDR3 runs to 14 residues. Germline CDR1 is MNHEY and CDR2 is SMNVEV (reference sequence). The CDR3 is CASGRVGANEKLFF. CDR3 DNA: TGTGCCAGCGGAAGGGTAGGGGCTAATGAAAAACTGTTTTTT.